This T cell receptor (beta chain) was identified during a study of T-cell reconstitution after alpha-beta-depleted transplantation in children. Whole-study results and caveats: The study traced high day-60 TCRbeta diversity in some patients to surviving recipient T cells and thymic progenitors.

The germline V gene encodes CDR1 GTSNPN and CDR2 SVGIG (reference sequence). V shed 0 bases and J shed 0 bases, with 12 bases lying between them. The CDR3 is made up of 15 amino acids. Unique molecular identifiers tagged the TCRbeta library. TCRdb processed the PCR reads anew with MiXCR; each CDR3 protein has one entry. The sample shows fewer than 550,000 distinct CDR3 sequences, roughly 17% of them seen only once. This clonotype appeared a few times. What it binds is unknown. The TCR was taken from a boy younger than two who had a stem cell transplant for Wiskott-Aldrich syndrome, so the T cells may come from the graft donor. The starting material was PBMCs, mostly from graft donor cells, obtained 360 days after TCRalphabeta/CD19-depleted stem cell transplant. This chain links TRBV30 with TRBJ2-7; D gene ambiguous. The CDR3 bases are TGTGCCTGGAGTGTGATGCGACCACTCTCCTACGAGCAGTACTTC. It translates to CAWSVMRPLSYEQYF.